Below, 30 T cell receptor beta chains from the same sample are listed, as sequenced in a study of monozygotic twins with inflammatory bowel disease. TCRdb reanalyzed the 5' RACE reads, giving one entry per CDR3 protein sequence and no DNA. Its listing shows around 450,000 distinct CDR3 sequences. Source material: blood. The source is a human donor with ulcerative colitis or Crohn's disease, or a healthy co-twin of an affected twin (not recorded which).

The chain joins TRBV20-1 to TRBJ2-1; TCRdb gives TRBD1 as the D gene, but with no DNA this cannot be confirmed. The length of the CDR3 is 12 residues. Germline V gene lookup returns CDR1 DFQATT and CDR2 SNEGSKA (reference sequence). CDR3: CSALDRGGEQFF.

The chain combines TRBV11-2 with TRBJ1-1; there is no DNA to check the TCRdb D call of TRBD1. This CDR3 is 15 amino acids long. CDR1 is SGHAT and CDR2 is FQNNGV in the germline V gene. The CDR3 region is CASSLGRMGDTEAFF.

This sequence joins TRBV20-1 and TRBJ1-4. The CDR3 is made up of 12 amino acids. Germline V gene lookup returns CDR1 DFQATT and CDR2 SNEGSKA (reference sequence). CDR3 amino acids: CSAKGVGEKLFF.

CDR3 sequence reads: CATSPMVGGPYEQYF. V is TRBV19 and J is TRBJ2-7; as DNA is missing, the TRBD1 call by TCRdb cannot be tested. From germline, CDR1 is LNHDA and CDR2 SQIVND (reference sequence). CDR3 length: 15 amino acids.

The rearrangement links TRBV4-2 to TRBJ2-5; the TCRdb D gene call, TRBD2, has no DNA to confirm it. This CDR3 comprises 17 residues. Germline loops: CDR1 LGHNA, CDR2 YNFKEQ. CDR3 in amino acids: CASSQDSSGGFQETQYF.

This rearrangement joins TRBV20-1 to TRBJ2-7; TCRdb's D gene call, TRBD1, goes unchecked for lack of DNA. Per the germline V gene, CDR1 is DFQATT and CDR2 is SNEGSKA (reference sequence). CDR3 length equals 15 residues. CDR3 protein: CSARAPTAVFGEQYF.

The genes are TRBV2 and TRBJ2-1. This CDR3 region has 16 residues. Looked up from germline, CDR1 is SNHLY and CDR2 is FYNNEI. CDR3 sequence: CASSGATADSYNEQFF. Full variable domain (outside the CDR3, taken from reference TRBV2 and TRBJ2-1): EPEVTQTPSHQVTQMGQEVILRCVPISNHLYFYWYRQILGQKVEFLVSFYNNEISEKSEIFDDQFSVERPDGSNFTLKIRSTKLEDSAMYFCASSGATADSYNEQFFGPGTRLTVL.

The chain carries TRBV18 and TRBJ2-7; there is no DNA to check the TCRdb D call of TRBD1. The CDR3 is 12 residues long. CDR1 is KGHSH and CDR2 is LQKENI in the germline V gene. CDR3: CASRTGVGEQYF.

The chain joins TRBV3-1 to TRBJ1-5. Germline V lookup: CDR1 LGHDT, CDR2 YNNKEL (reference sequence). The CDR3 length is 12 residues. CDR3 amino acids: CASSQGGSAQHF. The full variable domain, rest sourced from reference TRBV3-1 and TRBJ1-5, is DTAVSQTPKYLVTQMGNDKSIKCEQNLGHDTMYWYKQDSKKFLKIMFSYNNKELIINETVPNRFSPKSPDKAHLNLHINSLELGDSAVYFCASSQGGSAQHFGDGTRLSIL.

The rearrangement joins TRBV12-3 or TRBV12-4 to TRBJ2-5; the D gene TCRdb calls, TRBD1, cannot be checked with no DNA. The CDR3 has 12 residues. The CDR3 is CASSFKGETQYF.

This chain uses TRBV12-3 or TRBV12-4 with TRBJ2-7; TCRdb's D gene call, TRBD2, goes unchecked for lack of DNA. There are 16 residues in the CDR3. CDR3 loop: CASSPPVRGGTYEQYF.

J is TRBJ2-6 and V is TRBV7-2. Germline V gene lookup returns CDR1 SGHTA and CDR2 FQGNSA. CDR3 length: 15 amino acids. The CDR3 reads CASSLVEAGANVLTF.

The chain uses TRBV20-1 and TRBJ1-5; there is no DNA to check the TCRdb D call of TRBD1. The CDR3 spans 13 residues. In germline, CDR1 is DFQATT, CDR2 SNEGSKA (reference sequence). CDR3 loop: CSASGQGYQPQHF.

CDR3 sequence reads: CSARDYRTGTETQYF. The chain uses TRBV20-1 and TRBJ2-5; TCRdb's D call, TRBD1, is unchecked because there is no DNA. CDR1 is DFQATT, CDR2 SNEGSKA, per germline (reference sequence). The CDR3 consists of 15 residues.

The rearrangement links TRBV29-1 to TRBJ2-3; TCRdb calls TRBD2, which cannot be checked without DNA. The CDR3 loop spans 12 amino acids. The germline gives CDR1 SQVTM, CDR2 ANQGSEA. CDR3 region: CSVRVLTDTQYF.

The V gene is TRBV5-1, the J gene TRBJ2-3; the TCRdb call, TRBD2, lacks DNA for checking. CDR3 size: 14 residues. CDR1 is SGHRS, CDR2 YFSETQ, per germline. Here the CDR3 reads CASSPERDTDTQYF. The full variable domain, completed using reference TRBV5-1 and TRBJ2-3, is KAGVTQTPRYLIKTRGQQVTLSCSPISGHRSVSWYQQTPGQGLQFLFEYFSETQRNKGNFPGRFSGRQFSNSRSEMNVSTLELGDSALYLCASSPERDTDTQYFGPGTRLTVL.

This CDR3 is CASSQVATTEQFF. The rearrangement links TRBV4-3 to TRBJ2-1. The CDR3 covers 13 residues. Germline V gene sequence: CDR1 LGHNA, CDR2 YSLEER.

The V and J genes are TRBV7-2 and TRBJ1-1. The CDR3 is made up of 14 amino acids. Germline CDR1 is SGHTA and CDR2 is FQGNSA. CDR3 loop: CASSSSIGYTEAFF.

The chain is built from TRBV4-1 and TRBJ2-1; the TCRdb call, TRBD1, lacks DNA for checking. The CDR3 totals 16 residues. Per the germline V gene, CDR1 is MGHRA and CDR2 is YSYEKL. CDR3 loop: CASSPPGQGDYNEQFF.

The V gene is TRBV4-3, the J gene TRBJ2-7; TCRdb returns TRBD2, unconfirmable since there is no DNA. Looked up from germline, CDR1 is LGHNA and CDR2 is YSLEER. The CDR3 has 17 residues. This CDR3 reads CASSQEGPTSLPYEQYF.

The chain uses TRBV5-6 and TRBJ2-5; TCRdb gives TRBD2 as the D gene, but with no DNA this cannot be confirmed. The CDR3 consists of 14 residues. Germline V lookup: CDR1 SGHDT, CDR2 YYEEEE. The CDR3 loop reads CASSWTSEQETQYF.

The chain recombines TRBV20-1 with TRBJ2-1. Germline V gene sequence: CDR1 DFQATT, CDR2 SNEGSKA (reference sequence). The CDR3 covers 12 residues. The CDR3 loop is CSARRLGNEQFF.

The chain recombines TRBV3-1 with TRBJ2-7; TCRdb outputs TRBD2, but without DNA this stays unchecked. The CDR3 length is 14 residues. Germline CDR1 is LGHDT and CDR2 is YNNKEL (reference sequence). CDR3 residues: CASSQGLAGGEQYF.

The gene calls are TRBV5-1 and TRBJ2-3; the D call of TRBD1 rests on TCRdb alone, since no DNA is present to check it. Per the germline V gene, CDR1 is SGHRS and CDR2 is YFSETQ. The length of the CDR3 is 12 residues. The CDR3 spells CASSEGGTSKYF.

V gene TRBV12-3 or TRBV12-4 combines with J gene TRBJ2-1; TCRdb gives TRBD1 as the D gene, but with no DNA this cannot be confirmed. The CDR3 sequence is 15 residues long. The CDR3 spells CASSSRLRGGHEQFF.

V is TRBV29-1 and J is TRBJ2-2; without DNA, the TCRdb call of TRBD1 cannot be checked. Germline CDR1 SQVTM, CDR2 ANQGSEA. CDR3 length equals 16 residues. CDR3 in amino acids: CSVLADRGEHTGELFF.

J is TRBJ1-6 and V is TRBV19; absent DNA, TCRdb's TRBD1 call cannot be checked. This CDR3 is built from 15 residues. Germline CDR1 LNHDA, CDR2 SQIVND (reference sequence). The CDR3 loop is CASNIRTGENSPLHF. Full variable domain (remainder filled in from reference TRBV19 and TRBJ1-6): DGGITQSPKYLFRKEGQNVTLSCEQNLNHDAMYWYRQDPGQGLRLIYYSQIVNDFQKGDIAEGYSVSREKKESFPLTVTSAQKNPTAFYLCASNIRTGENSPLHFGNGTRLTVT.

The chain has TRBV4-3 and TRBJ2-1; TCRdb lists TRBD2, though no DNA is available to test this call. The CDR3 has 16 residues. Germline CDR1 and CDR2: LGHNA and YSLEER. CDR3 region: CASSQFRASGSYEQFF.

The rearrangement joins TRBV7-2 to TRBJ2-5; TCRdb's D gene call, TRBD2, goes unchecked for lack of DNA. CDR1 is SGHTA, CDR2 FQGNSA, per germline. This CDR3 has 16 amino acids. The CDR3 loop is CASSLSRAGGLETQYF.

V usage is TRBV12-3 or TRBV12-4 and J usage is TRBJ1-1; the D gene TCRdb calls, TRBD1, cannot be checked with no DNA. The CDR3 has 15 residues. CDR3 sequence reads: CASSPWGGGSTEAFF.